The 10 T cell receptor beta chains below were found in one sample sequenced in a study of T cell repertoires in aging, cancer and after chemotherapy. Peripheral blood genomic DNA, not sorted cells or RNA, was the template. Rearranged V-D-J TRB sequences were amplified with a mixed TRB-A/B primer pool. TCRdb re-analysed the multiplex PCR reads in MiXCR, keeping a single row per CDR3 protein. Altogether 3,000 or so distinct CDR3 sequences are present, around 20% being singletons, with the ten largest covering more than 3%. Sequenced sample: blood. The receptors were gathered from a human donor with a solid tumor.

This clonotype is a singleton in its sample. Mismatch with germline at one junction end may stem from a read error. This sequence joins TRBV30 and TRBJ1-5; perhaps TRBD1 as D (5 bases). Germline V gene lookup returns CDR1 GTSNPN and CDR2 SVGIG (reference sequence). This CDR3 is built from 15 residues. The CDR3 DNA is TGTACCTGGAGTCCTCGGAGGACAAGCAATCAGCCCCAGCATTTT. Translation gives CTWSPRRTSNQPQHF.

This clonotype has just a few counts. The chain employs TRBV14 and TRBJ1-2, with D unclear. Germline values: CDR1 SGHDN, CDR2 FVKESK. Trimming cost V 3 bases and J 7 bases, with 21 bases left between them. The CDR3 length is 16 residues. In nucleotides, the CDR3 is TGTGCCAGCAGCCAGTGGAAGGGCATGAATCCCTCTGGCTACACCTTC. Protein product: CASSQWKGMNPSGYTF.

V gene TRBV20-1 combines with J gene TRBJ1-6; 8 bases fit TRBD1. V shed 3 bases and J 7 bases; nucleotides not matched to a gene: 11. The CDR3 extends over 16 amino acids. Germline values: CDR1 DFQATT, CDR2 SNEGSKA (reference sequence). The CDR3, as DNA: TGCAGTGCTAGGGCGGGGGGGACAGGAGCCAATTCACCCCTCCACTTT. Its translation: CSARAGGTGANSPLHF.

V gene TRBV5-1 combines with J gene TRBJ1-1, with D hard to call. In germline, CDR1 is SGHRS, CDR2 YFSETQ. Trimming stripped 1 base from V and 2 bases from J, with 6 bases between. This CDR3 is built from 13 residues. CDR3 nucleotides: TGCGCCAGCAGCTTGTGGGGTAACACTGAAGCTTTCTTT. Its translation is CASSLWGNTEAFF.

Concerning this clonotype: A read error may be the cause here, since a much bigger clone is one base away. V is TRBV7-9 and J is TRBJ2-3; 8 nucleotides align to TRBD1. Unmatched junction bases numbered 6, after V lost 2 bases and J lost 5 bases. This CDR3 is 15 amino acids long. CDR1 SEHNR and CDR2 FQNEAQ come from the germline V gene (reference sequence). The CDR3, as DNA: TGTGCCAGCAGCTTAAAACAGGGGGAAGGAGATACGCAGTATTTT. The encoded protein is CASSLKQGEGDTQYF.

This chain uses TRBV5-1 with TRBJ2-7; no reliable D call. This CDR3 is 14 amino acids long. Germline values: CDR1 SGHRS, CDR2 YFSETQ. Trimming removed 5 bases at V and 0 bases at J, with 12 bases between. CDR3: CASRALYSSYEQYF. The DNA of the CDR3 is TGCGCCAGCAGAGCCCTTTATAGCTCCTACGAGCAGTACTTC.

This clonotype occurred a few times. The chain uses TRBV6-2 or TRBV6-3 and TRBJ2-1; 16 nucleotides align to TRBD2. The CDR3 length is 16 residues. Trimming took 4 bases from V and 12 from J; bases not matched to a gene: 9. From germline, CDR1 is MNHEY and CDR2 SVGEGT. The CDR3 nucleotides read TGTGCCAGCAGTTCGAGGGGACTAGCGGGGGGGTGGGCGCAGTTCTTC. Translated: CASSSRGLAGGWAQFF.

By sample share, this clonotype is medium-sized. The chain recombines TRBV6-2 or TRBV6-3 with TRBJ2-3, with 7 bases matching TRBD1. The CDR3 has 14 residues. Germline CDR1 reads MNHEY; CDR2 reads SVGEGT. V shed 6 bases and J 1 base; nucleotides not matched to a gene: 4. DNA for the CDR3: TGTGCCAGCAGATCAGGGGGTCGCACAGATACGCAGTATTTT. Protein sequence: CASRSGGRTDTQYF.

The J gene is TRBJ2-4, the V gene TRBV6-1, with 12 nucleotides matching TRBD2. Germline CDR1 reads MNHNS; CDR2 reads SASEGT. V dropped 2 bases and J dropped 6; count of bases not matched to a gene: 11. The CDR3 is 18 residues long. Here the CDR3 reads CASSERLAGVPGGNIQYF. The CDR3 bases are TGTGCCAGCAGTGAAAGACTAGCGGGGGTACCTGGGGGAAACATTCAGTACTTC.

This clonotype has more than one count but fewer than ten. The chain recombines TRBV2 with TRBJ1-1; D unclear. CDR1 and CDR2 (germline): SNHLY, FYNNEI. V was shortened by 7 bases and J by 3 bases, with 18 bases between the two germline ends. There are 15 residues in the CDR3. The CDR3, as DNA: TGTGCCAGCACCCCCACGGGGATGGTCGACACTGAAGCTTTCTTT. It translates to CASTPTGMVDTEAFF. The whole variable domain, remainder taken from reference TRBV2 and TRBJ1-1, is EPEVTQTPSHQVTQMGQEVILRCVPISNHLYFYWYRQILGQKVEFLVSFYNNEISEKSEIFDDQFSVERPDGSNFTLKIRSTKLEDSAMYFCASTPTGMVDTEAFFGQGTRLTVV.